One and the same sample provided the 24 T cell receptor beta chains below, sequenced in a study of shared clonotypes between healthy human individuals. Produced via immunoSEQ multiplex PCR; TCRdb's table is partial and in-frame only. Of millions of clones in the sample, roughly 95% are singletons; the top ten hold under 0.15%. The sample taken for sequencing was naive CD4+ T cells sorted from blood. Stated subset: CD45RA+ positively selected. Receptors were obtained from a man aged 18 to 29 in good health.

The rearrangement joins TRBV5-6 to TRBJ1-2, with D unclear. V lost 0 bases, J lost 2 bases, and 5 bases lay in between. CDR1 is SGHDT and CDR2 is YYEEEE in the germline V gene. This CDR3 has 13 residues. CDR3 loop: CASSLVENYGYTF. Written as DNA, the CDR3 is TGTGCCAGCAGCTTGGTGGAAAACTATGGCTACACCTTC.

For this clone: Other DNA sequences in the sample encode the same CDR3. V and J are TRBV5-6 and TRBJ2-2, with D tentatively TRBD1 (5 bases). The CDR3 consists of 13 residues. CDR1 is SGHDT, CDR2 YYEEEE, per germline. V lost 0 bases to trimming and J lost 6 bases, with 6 bases between them. The CDR3 reads CASSLEGAGELFF. The CDR3 DNA reads TGTGCCAGCAGCTTGGAAGGGGCCGGGGAGCTGTTTTTT.

This clone appeared once. The chain uses TRBV7-8 and TRBJ1-2; D might be TRBD1 (6 bases). Germline loops: CDR1 SGHVS, CDR2 FQNEAQ. CDR3 length: 13 amino acids. V was pared by 3 bases and J by 6 bases, with 11 bases between. CDR3 sequence (DNA): TGTGCCAGCAGCTTTGGGGGGCCGGATGGCTACACCTTC. Its protein product is CASSFGGPDGYTF. The complete variable domain, with remaining parts taken from reference TRBV7-8 and TRBJ1-2, reads GAGVSQSPRYKVAKRGQDVALRCDPISGHVSLFWYQQALGQGPEFLTYFQNEAQLDKSGLPSDRFFAERPEGSVSTLKIQRTQQEDSAVYLCASSFGGPDGYTFGSGTRLTVV.

Comment on this clone: Different DNA sequences within this sample yield the same CDR3. This chain uses TRBV11-3 with TRBJ2-1, with no clear D. This CDR3 comprises 12 residues. In germline, CDR1 is SGHNT, CDR2 YENEEA. The V and J ends lost 1 base and 7 bases respectively, with 5 bases between them. The CDR3 DNA is TGTGCCAGCAGCTTAGGTTCGAATGAGCAGTTCTTC. Translated, it gives CASSLGSNEQFF.

This clone appeared once. The chain has TRBV5-1 and TRBJ2-7; 7 positions agree with TRBD2. The germline gives CDR1 SGHRS, CDR2 YFSETQ. The CDR3 runs to 15 residues. J lost 4 bases, V lost 4 bases, and 11 bases had no gene match. The CDR3 DNA is TGCGCCAGCAGCCCCGGCGGGGGAGAGATATACGAGCAGTACTTC. It yields the protein CASSPGGGEIYEQYF.

The rearrangement links TRBV2 to TRBJ2-3; 7 bases align to TRBD1. Looked up from germline, CDR1 is SNHLY and CDR2 is FYNNEI. The V and J ends lost 6 bases and 0 bases, in that order; junction bases with no gene match: 3. The CDR3 length is 14 residues. CDR3 protein: CASRWTGSTDTQYF. The CDR3 DNA is TGTGCCAGCAGGTGGACAGGTAGCACAGATACGCAGTATTTT.

V and J are TRBV18 and TRBJ2-5; 8 bases map to TRBD1. The CDR3 contains 16 residues. The germline CDR1 and CDR2 sequences are KGHSH and LQKENI. The trim removed 6 bases at V and 3 bases at J, leaving 12 bases unmatched. CDR3 amino acids: CASSSIQGEGKETQYF. In DNA form, the CDR3 reads TGTGCCAGCTCTTCGATACAGGGGGAAGGTAAAGAGACCCAGTACTTC.

V is TRBV30 and J is TRBJ2-7; D is ambiguous. Trimming pared 3 bases from V and 0 bases from J, leaving 6 bases between. Germline V gene sequence: CDR1 GTSNPN, CDR2 SVGIG (reference sequence). This CDR3 is 12 amino acids long. The CDR3 is CAWSFYSYEQYF. CDR3 DNA: TGTGCCTGGAGCTTCTACTCCTACGAGCAGTACTTC.

The rearrangement uses TRBV28 and TRBJ2-1; D may be TRBD1 (5 bases). The V and J ends lost 6 bases and 7 bases respectively, with 7 bases between them. Germline-derived CDR1 and CDR2 are MDHEN and SYDVKM. The CDR3 totals 11 residues. In nucleotides, the CDR3 is TGTGCCAGCAGCCAGGGAAATGAGCAGTTCTTC. Protein product: CASSQGNEQFF.

The rearrangement uses TRBV9 and TRBJ1-5, with D uncertain. Trimming removed 4 bases from V and 7 bases from J, with 12 bases in between. Germline CDR1 SGDLS, CDR2 YYNGEE. The CDR3 spans 13 residues. The CDR3 nucleotides read TGTGCCAGCAGCCCCGAAGGCGGGCAGCCCCAGCATTTT. This codes for CASSPEGGQPQHF.

The chain links TRBV28 to TRBJ1-1; 10 nucleotides align to TRBD1. V shed 6 bases and J 3 bases; nucleotides not matched to a gene: 7. In germline, CDR1 is MDHEN, CDR2 SYDVKM. The CDR3 length is 15 residues. In DNA form, the CDR3 reads TGTGCCAGCAGGCGGGACAGGGGATGGGACACTGAAGCTTTCTTT. This codes for CASRRDRGWDTEAFF.

This clone was detected only once. The chain links TRBV7-9 to TRBJ1-1; 10 nucleotides match TRBD1. This CDR3 spans 16 amino acids. Germline CDR1 and CDR2: SEHNR and FQNEAQ (reference sequence). V lost 5 bases and J lost 4; bases outside the gene matches: 10. This CDR3 is CASSESGTGEGTEAFF. CDR3 coding DNA: TGTGCCAGCAGCGAATCCGGGACAGGGGAAGGCACTGAAGCTTTCTTT.

On this clone itself: This specimen includes other DNA sequences encoding the same CDR3. The chain uses TRBV7-2 and TRBJ2-3; 8 bases match TRBD2. This CDR3 contains 14 residues. The germline V gene has CDR1 SGHTA and CDR2 FQGNSA. V was pared by 4 bases and J by 6 bases, with 6 bases of the junction left unmatched. Here the CDR3 DNA reads TGTGCCAGCAGCTCCGGACTAGCCCCCGATACGCAGTATTTT. Its translation is CASSSGLAPDTQYF.

The V gene is TRBV11-2, the J gene TRBJ2-7, with TRBD1 as a possible D gene (5 bases). Germline V gives CDR1 SGHAT, CDR2 FQNNGV. The V and J ends lost 0 bases and 6 bases respectively, with 12 bases between them. The CDR3 length is 14 residues. DNA of the CDR3: TGTGCCAGCAGCTTAGATCGTGGGGCGCGCGAGCAGTACTTC. This encodes CASSLDRGAREQYF.

V is TRBV19 and J is TRBJ1-2; D call uncertain. From germline, CDR1 is LNHDA and CDR2 SQIVND (reference sequence). This CDR3 region has 13 residues. V gave up 6 bases and J gave up 5 bases, with 13 bases separating them. The CDR3 protein is CASSNRRGYGYTF. The CDR3, as DNA: TGTGCCAGTAGCAACCGGAGAGGGTATGGCTACACCTTC.

The J gene is TRBJ1-1, the V gene TRBV30; TRBD1 matches 7 bases. From germline, CDR1 is GTSNPN and CDR2 SVGIG (reference sequence). V dropped 3 bases and J dropped 3; count of bases not matched to a gene: 7. The CDR3 runs to 14 residues. The CDR3 DNA reads as TGTGCCTGGAGATCCGGGACAGCGTACACTGAAGCTTTCTTT. Translated, it gives CAWRSGTAYTEAFF. The full variable domain, rest sourced from reference TRBV30 and TRBJ1-1, is SQTIHQWPATLVQPVGSPLSLECTVEGTSNPNLYWYRQAAGRGLQLLFYSVGIGQISSEVPQNLSASRPQDRQFILSSKKLLLSDSGFYLCAWRSGTAYTEAFFGQGTRLTVV.

This clone was seen just once. This sequence joins TRBV5-5 and TRBJ2-5; D is unclear. The CDR3 contains 15 residues. Germline CDR1 SGHKS, CDR2 YYEKEE (reference sequence). The V end lost 7 bases, the J end lost 2 bases, and 18 bases lay between the germline ends. CDR3 sequence: CASSVPRGAQETQYF. CDR3 DNA sequence: TGTGCCAGCTCGGTCCCTCGCGGAGCACAAGAGACCCAGTACTTC.

V usage is TRBV10-1 and J usage is TRBJ1-3, with D possibly TRBD1 on 5 matching bases. This CDR3 has 14 amino acids. The germline V gene has CDR1 WNHNN and CDR2 SYGVQD (reference sequence). V was shortened by 4 bases and J by 4 bases, with 11 bases between the two germline ends. DNA of the CDR3: TGCGCCAGCAGTGGACAGCTCGGGGGAAACACCATATATTTT. This gives the protein CASSGQLGGNTIYF.

The table lists this clone with a count of one. The chain employs TRBV6-5 and TRBJ1-5; D may be TRBD1 (5 bases). Looked up from germline, CDR1 is MNHEY and CDR2 is SVGAGI. CDR3 size: 14 residues. Trimming took 6 bases from V and 7 from J, leaving 16 bases between them. CDR3: CASSPTGVRQPQHF. CDR3 nucleotides: TGTGCCAGCAGCCCTACGGGGGTCCGCCAGCCCCAGCATTTT.

J is TRBJ2-2 and V is TRBV7-3; D call uncertain. With 1 base removed from V and 8 bases from J, the gap between germline ends came to 5 bases. The CDR3 spans 12 residues. Germline values: CDR1 SGHTA, CDR2 FQGTGA. The CDR3 DNA is TGTGCCAGCAGCTTAATACTAGGGGAGCTGTTTTTT. Its translation is CASSLILGELFF.

This chain uses TRBV10-3 with TRBJ2-3; the D gene is possibly TRBD2 (5 bases). Per the germline V gene, CDR1 is ENHRY and CDR2 is SYGVKD. The CDR3 is 14 amino acids. The V end lost 4 bases, the J end lost 1 base, and 9 bases lay between the germline ends. CDR3 amino acids: CAISGVGGTDTQYF. In nucleotides, the CDR3 is TGTGCCATCAGTGGGGTGGGAGGCACAGATACGCAGTATTTT.

The V and J genes are TRBV28 and TRBJ1-3; no clear D gene. CDR3 length: 12 amino acids. V lost 5 bases and J lost 4, with 6 bases in between. Per the germline V gene, CDR1 is MDHEN and CDR2 is SYDVKM. The CDR3 is CASSIRGNTIYF. Written as DNA, the CDR3 is TGTGCCAGCAGTATCCGGGGAAACACCATATATTTT. Drawing the rest from reference TRBV28 and TRBJ1-3, the complete variable domain is DVKVTQSSRYLVKRTGEKVFLECVQDMDHENMFWYRQDPGLGLRLIYFSYDVKMKEKGDIPEGYSVSREKKERFSLILESASTNQTSMYLCASSIRGNTIYFGEGSWLTVV.

This chain joins TRBV6-4 and TRBJ2-7, with D possibly being TRBD1 (6 bases). The CDR3 spans 13 residues. CDR1 MRHNA and CDR2 SNTAGT come from the germline V gene. Trimming removed 0 bases at V and 3 bases at J, with 6 bases between. The CDR3 DNA follows: TGTGCCAGCAGTGACTCACAGGGCTACGAGCAGTACTTC. This sequence encodes CASSDSQGYEQYF.

This clone was picked up one time. Germline and junction disagree at one end, which may indicate a read error. DNA of the CDR3: TGTGCCAGCAGTTACAGGGGCTATGGCTACACCTTC. Translated: CASSYRGYGYTF. V and J are TRBV10-3 and TRBJ1-2; 7 nucleotides align to TRBD1. Looked up from germline, CDR1 is ENHRY and CDR2 is SYGVKD. CDR3 length: 12 residues.